The 25 T cell receptor beta chains reported below all come from one sample, sequenced in a study of T cells in Graves' hyperthyroidism and ophthalmopathy. TCR beta CDR3 regions were amplified from RNA. TCR CDR3 underwent first-round RT-PCR with the HTBI primer set. MiXCR, run by TCRdb on the multiplex PCR reads, gives a single entry per CDR3 protein. The sample lists hundreds of thousands of distinct CDR3 sequences; 25% to 30% were seen once. Sequencing input: blood. The receptor set was obtained from a man aged 35-49 years with Graves' hyperthyroidism that later progressed to Graves' ophthalmopathy.

The rearrangement uses TRBV4-1 and TRBJ2-7; TRBD1 might be the D (5 bases). CDR3 length: 19 amino acids. Germline lookup yields CDR1 MGHRA and CDR2 YSYEKL. The V gene lost 1 base and the J gene lost 1 base, with 23 bases spanning the gap. The CDR3 loop is CASSQGGFDSLPNSYEQYF. Written as DNA, the CDR3 is TGCGCCAGCAGCCAAGGGGGATTCGACAGCCTCCCTAATTCCTACGAGCAGTACTTC.

This clonotype was observed once. The V gene is TRBV19, the J gene TRBJ2-7; no reliable D call. CDR1 is LNHDA and CDR2 is SQIVND in the germline V gene (reference sequence). V was pared by 0 bases and J by 7 bases, with 10 bases between. This CDR3 has 13 amino acids. The CDR3 nucleotides are TGTGCCAGTAGTATAGAACGGGTGACTGAGCAGTACTTC. The encoded protein is CASSIERVTEQYF.

The V call is TRBV6-2 or TRBV6-3, the J call TRBJ1-5, with 7 bases identical to TRBD1. CDR3 length: 15 residues. V dropped 5 bases and J dropped 5; count of bases not matched to a gene: 9. Germline-derived CDR1 and CDR2 are MNHEY and SVGEGT. Here the CDR3 DNA reads TGTGCCAGCAGTCCCATGTGGACAGGCCATCAGCCCCAGCATTTT. This codes for CASSPMWTGHQPQHF.

This clonotype was detected many times. The chain carries TRBV28 and TRBJ1-1; 9 bases fit TRBD1. Germline V gene data show CDR1 as MDHEN and CDR2 as SYDVKM. The CDR3 is made up of 14 amino acids. V was pared by 6 bases and J by 10 bases, with 12 bases of the junction left unmatched. The CDR3 DNA reads as TGTGCCAGCAGACAAACAGGGGGCGCTTGGGTAGCTTTCTTT. It specifies CASRQTGGAWVAFF.

This chain links TRBV11-1 with TRBJ1-1, with 7 bases matching TRBD1. The CDR3 is 16 residues long. Trimming removed 1 base from V and 0 bases from J; junction bases left unmatched: 5. Germline CDR1 is SGHAT and CDR2 is FQDESV (reference sequence). CDR3 DNA sequence: TGTGCCAGCAGCTTAGGTACAGGGGTGGTGAACACTGAAGCTTTCTTT. The encoded protein is CASSLGTGVVNTEAFF.

In this sample, this clonotype turned up many times. This CDR3 is CSATGGLAGVGEQFF. CDR3 sequence (DNA): TGCAGTGCGACGGGGGGTCTAGCGGGAGTAGGTGAGCAGTTCTTC. The rearrangement uses TRBV20-1 and TRBJ2-1; 10 bases fit TRBD2. This CDR3 is 15 amino acids long. V shed 6 bases, J shed 9 bases, and the junction held 14 bases outside the gene matches. In germline, CDR1 is DFQATT, CDR2 SNEGSKA (reference sequence).

This clonotype showed up many times. The V call is TRBV28, the J call TRBJ2-7; 8 bases are a match to TRBD2. The V gene's germline CDR1 is MDHEN and CDR2 SYDVKM. The trim removed 7 bases at V and 4 bases at J, leaving 12 bases unmatched. This CDR3 comprises 15 residues. As DNA, the CDR3 is TGTGCCAGCACCGCTAGAGCGGGAGAGGAGTACGAGCAGTACTTC. Protein sequence: CASTARAGEEYEQYF.

This clonotype was seen repeatedly, ten times or more. The genes are TRBV25-1 and TRBJ1-2, with D maybe TRBD1 (6 bases). Germline CDR1 and CDR2: MGHDK and SYGVNS. The CDR3 runs to 13 residues. Trimming removed 4 bases from V and 7 bases from J, with 13 bases in between. The CDR3 region has the DNA TGTGCCAGCAGTGTTGCTTCGGACAGTGGCTACACCTTC. This sequence encodes CASSVASDSGYTF.

The V and J genes are TRBV20-1 and TRBJ2-7; the D call may be TRBD1 or TRBD2 (5 bases each). V was cut by 6 bases and J by 5 bases, with 14 bases left in between. The CDR3 covers 12 residues. Germline loops: CDR1 DFQATT, CDR2 SNEGSKA (reference sequence). CDR3 in amino acids: CSASGPGHEQYF. The DNA of the CDR3 is TGCAGTGCCTCCGGACCGGGACACGAGCAGTACTTC.

The genes are TRBV24-1 and TRBJ2-5, with 11 nucleotides matching TRBD1. This CDR3 has 15 residues. Germline V gene data show CDR1 as KGHDR and CDR2 as SFDVKD. J gave up 5 bases and V 4 bases, and 5 bases lay outside the gene matches. The CDR3 DNA is TGTGCCACCAGTGAAGGACAGGGGGCCGGCGAGACCCAGTACTTC. It yields the protein CATSEGQGAGETQYF.

This clonotype has a count of ten or more. The gene calls are TRBV29-1 and TRBJ2-5; 7 bases fit TRBD1. Germline lookup yields CDR1 SQVTM and CDR2 ANQGSEA. V dropped 6 bases and J dropped 1; count of bases not matched to a gene: 8. The CDR3 contains 14 residues. CDR3 protein: CSVLPGQPQETQYF. CDR3 nucleotide sequence: TGCAGCGTCCTCCCGGGACAGCCCCAAGAGACCCAGTACTTC.

This clonotype was counted between two and nine times. The chain uses TRBV28 and TRBJ1-5; tentative D call: TRBD1 (6 bases). Germline-derived CDR1 and CDR2 are MDHEN and SYDVKM. With 7 bases removed from V and 0 bases from J, the gap between germline ends came to 13 bases. CDR3 length equals 15 residues. Written as DNA, the CDR3 is TGTGCCAGCATCGCGCAGGGGAGTAGCAATCAGCCCCAGCATTTT. Translation: CASIAQGSSNQPQHF.

This clonotype was picked up a small number of times. The V call is TRBV10-1, the J call TRBJ1-5; D gene ambiguous. With 8 bases removed from V and 7 bases from J, the gap between germline ends came to 18 bases. Germline V gives CDR1 WNHNN, CDR2 SYGVQD (reference sequence). The CDR3 spans 14 residues. The CDR3 DNA reads TGCGCCAGCCATTGTAGGGCCCTAATCCAGCCCCAGCATTTT. Amino acids: CASHCRALIQPQHF.

V gene TRBV6-1 combines with J gene TRBJ2-7, with a possible D match to TRBD2 (6 bases). Germline V gives CDR1 MNHNS, CDR2 SASEGT. V was clipped by 3 bases and J by 0 bases, with 12 bases between them. The CDR3 runs to 15 residues. The CDR3 nucleotides read TGTGCCAGCAGTGACGGTGGCGGGAACTCCTACGAGCAGTACTTC. Translated, it gives CASSDGGGNSYEQYF.

There are many counts of this clonotype. This chain joins TRBV6-1 and TRBJ2-5, with D perhaps assigned TRBD1 or TRBD2 (5 bases each). CDR1 MNHNS and CDR2 SASEGT come from the germline V gene. The CDR3 is 14 residues long. With 0 bases removed from V and 2 bases from J, the gap between germline ends came to 7 bases. CDR3 DNA: TGTGCCAGCAGTGAAGCCGGGGCGCAAGAGACCCAGTACTTC. Translated: CASSEAGAQETQYF.

This clonotype was counted ten times or more. The chain employs TRBV2 and TRBJ1-2, with a possible D match to TRBD1 (5 bases). V was shortened by 0 bases and J by 8 bases, with 22 bases between the two germline ends. Germline CDR1 SNHLY, CDR2 FYNNEI. The CDR3 is 17 residues long. CDR3 loop: CASSEARTTSQSRGYTF. The DNA for the CDR3 is TGTGCCAGCAGTGAAGCGCGGACAACGTCTCAGAGTCGGGGCTACACCTTC. Full variable domain (remainder filled in from reference TRBV2 and TRBJ1-2): EPEVTQTPSHQVTQMGQEVILRCVPISNHLYFYWYRQILGQKVEFLVSFYNNEISEKSEIFDDQFSVERPDGSNFTLKIRSTKLEDSAMYFCASSEARTTSQSRGYTFGSGTRLTVV.

The table lists this clonotype with many counts. The chain has TRBV29-1 and TRBJ1-2; 9 bases align to TRBD1. CDR1 and CDR2 from the germline V gene are SQVTM and ANQGSEA. V trimming: 6 bases; J trimming: 8 bases; junction bases outside the gene matches: 4. The CDR3 loop spans 11 amino acids. In DNA, the CDR3 is TGCAGCGTGGGACAGGGACACGGCTACACCTTC. It encodes CSVGQGHGYTF.

This clonotype turned up a few times. DNA of the CDR3: TGTGCCAGCAGCCAAGGGGACGAAAGTCAGCCCCAGCATTTT. Translating gives CASSQGDESQPQHF. The V call is TRBV3-1, the J call TRBJ1-5, with TRBD1 as a possible D gene (5 bases). Per germline, CDR1 LGHDT and CDR2 YNNKEL (reference sequence). The CDR3 contains 14 residues. Trimming took off 1 base at V and 6 bases at J, with 10 bases between the two ends. Full variable domain (missing parts from reference TRBV3-1 and TRBJ1-5): DTAVSQTPKYLVTQMGNDKSIKCEQNLGHDTMYWYKQDSKKFLKIMFSYNNKELIINETVPNRFSPKSPDKAHLNLHINSLELGDSAVYFCASSQGDESQPQHFGDGTRLSIL.

This clonotype was seen a few times. This may stem from a read error, because a much larger clone lies one nucleotide away. This rearrangement joins TRBV10-3 to TRBJ2-5, with 8 bases fitting TRBD1. The J segment lost 1 base and the V segment lost 6 bases, leaving 4 bases of the junction unmatched. Germline values: CDR1 ENHRY, CDR2 SYGVKD. This CDR3 is 14 amino acids long. The CDR3 spells CAIRETGVQETQYF. CDR3 sequence (DNA): TGTGCCATCAGGGAGACAGGGGTCCAAGAGACCCAGTACTTC.

This clonotype was observed at least ten times. The chain carries TRBV4-1 and TRBJ2-2, with a tentative D call TRBD1 (7 bases). Trimming took 4 bases from V and 2 from J, leaving 14 bases between them. The CDR3 contains 16 residues. The germline V gene has CDR1 MGHRA and CDR2 YSYEKL. The CDR3 coding sequence is TGCGCCAGCAGCCCAGGGGGGACAGCCAACACCGGGGAGCTGTTTTTT. This translates into CASSPGGTANTGELFF.

This clonotype was recorded at least ten times. The rearrangement links TRBV5-1 to TRBJ2-7; D gene unclear. Looked up from germline, CDR1 is SGHRS and CDR2 is YFSETQ. V lost 5 bases and J lost 0, with 6 bases in between. The CDR3 extends over 12 amino acids. CDR3 loop: CASSKSSYEQYF. CDR3 in DNA: TGCGCCAGCAGTAAAAGCTCCTACGAGCAGTACTTC.

The chain couples TRBV20-1 to TRBJ1-5; the D gene is possibly TRBD1 (6 bases). Germline assignment: CDR1 DFQATT and CDR2 SNEGSKA (reference sequence). The germline V and J ends were trimmed by 3 bases and 7 bases, with 16 bases remaining between them. This CDR3 is built from 14 residues. The CDR3 coding sequence is TGCAGTGCTAGCGCGGACAGTACGGGACAGCCCCAGCATTTT. Translated: CSASADSTGQPQHF.

This clonotype was found a few times. The chain couples TRBV28 to TRBJ1-1, with no clear D. This CDR3 spans 15 amino acids. Germline CDR1 reads MDHEN; CDR2 reads SYDVKM. V was clipped by 4 bases and J by 1 base, with 13 bases between them. CDR3 coding DNA: TGTGCCAGCAGTTACGGTCCGGATGAGAACACTGAAGCTTTCTTT. This gives the protein CASSYGPDENTEAFF.

This clonotype has a count of ten or more. The chain couples TRBV18 to TRBJ1-1; D not certain. There are 12 residues in the CDR3. Germline lookup yields CDR1 KGHSH and CDR2 LQKENI. V lost 0 bases, J lost 11 bases, and 10 bases lay in between. The CDR3 DNA follows: TGTGCCAGCTCACCACCGAGAAAGAGGGCTTTCTTT. Protein product: CASSPPRKRAFF.

V and J are TRBV6-2 or TRBV6-3 and TRBJ1-5; D gene unclear. Germline assignment: CDR1 MNHEY and CDR2 SVGEGT. Trimming stripped 7 bases from V and 0 bases from J, with 10 bases between. This CDR3 has 14 residues. CDR3 coding DNA: TGTGCCAGCACTGACACGTATAGCAATCAGCCCCAGCATTTT. Amino acid sequence: CASTDTYSNQPQHF.